The following is a T cell receptor (beta chain) sequence with its context. Its antigen target is currently unknown. No much larger clonotype is one base removed from it; base qualities were not supplied. This sample was included in a study of blood T cell repertoires in COVID-19 (dated by TCRdb to about 2020). About the investigation overall: The collaborator samples originated in the United States, Italy and Spain and spanned the acute and convalescent phases of COVID-19. The prospective study material was composed of cDNA or gDNA derived from T cells, B-cell-depleted T cells, or PBMCs. Subjects who had been exposed to COVID-19, were actively infected with it, or had recovered from it provided the deeply sampled blood TCRbeta repertoires that made up the dataset. The repertoires were made available in a free public database intended to serve as a resource for research on the immune response to SARS-CoV-2. The samples were drawn from two sources: the first 160 participants of the ongoing ImmuneRACE study, and 950 to 1,500 subjects contributed by 6 global collaborators. A de-identified subject ID, COVID-19 status, age in years and sex were almost always included in the sample metadata. HLA class I and class II types, where available, came from metadata supplied by the sample provider rather than from assay-based typing.

V is pared back by 1 base and J by 15 bases, with 11 bases lying between the germline termini. The CDR3 runs 11 residues from the cysteine to the phenylalanine. The only DNA kept is the CDR3, 33 bases in frame from the first base. The germline V gene (reference sequence) supplies CDR1 SEHNR and CDR2 FQNEAQ. The immunoSEQ Assay, a bias-controlled multiplex PCR, was used to amplify TCRbeta CDR3 regions from genomic DNA. Concerning the study's data processing: Within the assay, amplification of reference gene primers was used to estimate how many nucleated cells each sample contained. Sequence reads were collapsed and filtered to measure the absolute abundance of every unique TCRbeta CDR3 rearrangement. For each sample, productive Simpson clonality was calculated by taking the square root of Simpson's diversity index across productive rearrangements. TCRdb provides this immuneACCESS table in a form limited to in-frame rearrangements. Some clones are lacking; in checked studies, under half of them reflect an unresolved V gene, and why the rest are absent is not known. The V and J calls and clone size come from that table; D and trimming were worked out from the DNA. The table for this sample lists about 45,000 clones; around 81% of them were counted only once. Of the sample, less than 7% is held by the ten largest clones.

The collaborating institutions used their own protocols to collect whole blood in K2EDTA tubes. For TCRbeta analysis, collaborators shipped samples as frozen whole blood, isolated PBMCs, or DNA extracted from either of those sample types. Findings and caveats that apply to the study as a whole: The amount of clinical and demographic metadata varied by source and participant and was provided uncurated.

The chain employs TRBV7-9 and TRBJ2-3, with an unclear D gene assignment. The TCR sequence derives from a middle-aged man with active COVID-19. Sequenced input: peripheral blood. CDR3 loop: CASSLDIVAYF. Read as DNA, the sequence is TGTGCCAGCAGCTTAGATATAGTTGCTTATTTT.